Given below is one T cell receptor (beta chain) in context. This clone turned up a few times. Its antigen is still unknown. No clone much larger than this one lies a single base away; base qualities are absent. These data belong to a study of beta chain features in type 1 diabetes (dated by TCRdb to the late 2010s). Regarding the complete study: Mean age, gender distribution, total cell number and subset yield were not different between patients and healthy donors. Across all samples, 107,917,701 sorted cells were examined, and cell number per subset correlated strongly with RNA yield. The study compared the TCRB repertoires of sorted circulating CD4+ T cell subsets in recently diagnosed type 1 diabetes patients with those in matched healthy donors. Regulatory and stem cell-like memory subsets were obtained from only 8 patients and roughly 8 healthy donors, while naive and central memory subsets were obtained from all 30 or so donors. Study-level results and caveats: At VDJ recombination sites, type 1 diabetes patients had fewer insertions and more deleted nucleotides, which implies abnormalities in thymic rearrangement. A moderate but significant shortening of TCRB CDR3 length was observed in type 1 diabetes patients in all four CD4+ subsets. Shorter templates might have been favored by PCR, but patient and control samples were amplified and corrected together, so both groups would have been affected equally by any skew. Because cDNA was sequenced instead of genomic DNA, activated cells with high expression could be over-represented, although the groups did not differ in activation or CD3 levels. HLA sub-analyses involved small numbers of individuals, so any influence of HLA type on TCRB rearrangement remained unresolved. Naive, central memory and regulatory TCRB repertoires appeared to be more alike among patients than among healthy donors.

Each donor gave one peripheral blood draw, averaging around 120 mL, which was collected into heparinised tubes. A BD FACSAria II was used to sort naive, central memory, regulatory and stem cell-like memory CD4+ T cells with a panel that included CD45RO, CCR7, CD25, CD127, CD95 and CD27. A purity above 95% was achieved for all sorted populations. PBMCs were isolated right away by Lymphoprep density gradient centrifugation and were stained directly, without culture. Samples were stained and sorted in pairs, with one healthy donor and one patient per experiment, so that batch effects were minimized. The entire isolated RNA was reverse transcribed using the High Capacity cDNA Reverse Transcription Kit, and thus expressed TCRB transcripts were sequenced. Naive, central memory and regulatory T cell samples underwent deep immunoSEQ sequencing, averaging roughly 3.3 million total reads per sample. Sorted cells were lysed in RLT buffer, and RNA was extracted using DNase-treated RNeasy Micro or Mini kits according to cell number. To prevent cross-contamination, every cell subset was processed on its own, while patient and healthy donor samples were processed together. TCRB sequences were amplified from cDNA with the immunoSEQ multiplex PCR, producing 87-bp fragments spanning the CDR3 region. The amplicons were sequenced using the Illumina HiSeq platform. Regarding the original processing steps: PCR bias was corrected computationally using synthetic template baselines, and reads within Hamming distance 2 were collapsed, with unmergeable singletons discarded. Reads were aligned against IMGT so that V, D and J genes, CDR3 length and insertions or deletions at six rearrangement sites could be assigned. Clonotype counts were normalized to sorted cell number within each subset before computing true diversity and Gini coefficients with the tcR R package. Repertoire sharing was quantified using the overlap coefficient calculated on TCRB nucleotide sequences. As a proxy for the pre-selection repertoire, out-of-frame TCRB sequences from naive cells were analyzed. TCRdb provides this immuneACCESS table in a form limited to in-frame rearrangements. Some clones are lacking; in checked studies, under half of them reflect an unresolved V gene, and why the rest are absent is not known. D and trimming were read from the DNA, whereas the V and J calls and clone size are those reported in that table. This sample has hundreds of thousands of clones in its table, and around an eighth of those were observed once. The top ten constitute 0.035% to 0.04% of the sample.

V has 6 bases trimmed and J has 9 bases trimmed; junction bases matching no gene number 8. The CDR3, cysteine through phenylalanine, is 13 amino acids long. The sequence is cut down to CDR3 DNA, 39 bases in frame from base 1. CDR1 is given as GTSNPN and CDR2 as SVGIG, both from the germline V gene (reference sequence). Sequencing was performed on naive CD4+ T cells from blood. The cell subset or site label of this sample denotes: true naive CD4+ T cells. This clonotype was sampled from a man between 18 and 35 years old with type 1 diabetes. The chain couples TRBV30 to TRBJ2-1; TRBD2 matches 10 bases in the middle. The DNA sequence is TGTGCCTGTTCTAGCGGGAGTACGCTTGAGCAGTTCTTC. Its amino acids are CACSSGSTLEQFF.